This TCR beta chain appears in the sequencing data of a study of T cell responses to AZD1222 COVID-19 vaccine. General study results and limits: A rise in Spike-specific TCR breadth and depth followed two AZD1222 doses.

Assay used: immunoSEQ multiplex PCR; TCRdb lists only in-frame clones, some missing. Counted here are about 78,000 clones, about nine tenths occurring once; the ten biggest clones make up 24%. Trimming shortened V by 1 base and J by 0 bases, and 14 bases separated the two germline ends. The CDR3 spans 17 residues. Germline CDR1 is SGHNT and CDR2 is YYREEE (reference sequence). For this clone: The antigen is not known.

This chain joins TRBV5-4 and TRBJ2-4, with TRBD1 as a possible D gene (5 bases). The starting material was peripheral blood, obtained on day 0 of AZD1222 vaccination. The sequence came from an adult in good health. DNA of the CDR3: TGTGCCAGCAGCTTGAGGGGTCACCTTCTAGCCAAAAACATTCAGTACTTC. It codes for CASSLRGHLLAKNIQYF. Drawing the rest from reference TRBV5-4 and TRBJ2-4, the complete variable domain is ETGVTQSPTHLIKTRGQQVTLRCSSQSGHNTVSWYQQALGQGPQFIFQYYREEENGRGNFPPRFSGLQFPNYSSELNVNALELDDSALYLCASSLRGHLLAKNIQYFGAGTRLSVL.